This T cell receptor beta chain is from a study of T cells in Graves' hyperthyroidism and ophthalmopathy (dated 2019 in TCRdb). In terms of the full investigation: Peripheral blood was sampled at the time of initial diagnosis, prior to any treatment. A discovery cohort of roughly 100 patients, roughly 45 with Graves' ophthalmopathy and approximately 55 with stable Graves' hyperthyroidism, was used to find distinguishing TCR V-J signatures. An independent validation cohort of some 18 hyperthyroidism patients and roughly 16 patients who later progressed to ophthalmopathy tested prospective prediction of ophthalmopathy. The approximately 97 discovery patients were randomly divided into training and test sets at a 7:3 ratio. In about 6 Graves' hyperthyroidism patients, the study also compared T-cell repertoires from thyroid tissue with T-cell repertoires from blood. Once sampling was done, hyperthyroidism patients were given methimazole at a starting dose of 30 mg daily, whereas ophthalmopathy patients were given high-dose intravenous methylprednisolone. The paper describes TCR Vbeta CDR3 sequencing of some 130 peripheral blood samples, made up of 43 ophthalmopathy patients, roughly 80 hyperthyroidism patients and 17 progressor patients.

The germline V gene yields SGDLS for CDR1 and YYNGEE for CDR2. V is reduced by 4 bases and J by 5 bases, leaving a spacing of 12 bases between them. Reading from cysteine to phenylalanine, the CDR3 counts 13 amino acids. The CDR3 DNA has 39 bases and is translated from base 1. Overall study outcomes, separate from this receptor: Sample size was not statistically predetermined, and investigators were not blinded to group allocation. In cross-validation, a model built on a 13 V-J signature told ophthalmopathy apart from stable hyperthyroidism with approximately 90% sensitivity and roughly 81% specificity, and in testing the same model reached 80%/75%. During validation, the model predicted progression to ophthalmopathy a median of around six months ahead of onset, with around 70% sensitivity and 72% to 80% specificity. Most expanded thyroid clonotypes (frequency above 0.001) were also detected in blood, suggesting blood repertoires may reflect thyroid immune responses.

Amplification of TCR beta CDR3 regions was carried out from RNA transcripts. The TCR CDR3 was subjected to a first round of RT-PCR using the HTBI primer set and the Qiagen OneStep RT-PCR kit. A second multiplex PCR round built the libraries, followed by size selection and purification. Sequencing of the libraries was done on an Illumina HiSeq2000 using paired-end 100 bp reads. Turning to the authors' computational methods: Raw data were processed with SOAPnuke, discarding reads with adapters, uncalled bases, mean Phred below 15, or no exact constant-primer or identifier match. COPE v1.2.5 was used to merge high-quality paired reads, and clonotypes were defined as unique nucleotide sequences. MiTCR v1.1 was used to align the clonotypes against IMGT TRBV, TRBD and TRBJ reference segments. Analysis was restricted to V-J combinations with a frequency above 0.0001, which covered over 98% of repertoires. A TCS score was defined as the ratio of F50 (clonal expansion) to E x V (chaos), with BLOSUM62-based TCRdist applied between CDR3 peptides within each V-J. Welch's t-statistics and random forest reduced several hundred V-J features to some 14, which were used in a naive Bayes classifier (R e1071). Using fastp trimming at Q25 and MiXCR clonotype assembly, TCRdb reanalyzed the public sequencing data and kept in-frame beta chains. Rows with one shared CDR3 protein collapse into an entry with the most common genes and DNA. Clone size and V and J calls follow TCRdb, not the original study. The sample table shows about 250,000 distinct CDR3 sequences, and approximately 20% are seen once. The ten largest clones add up to around 64% of the sample.

Moderately to severely active disease, a Clinical Activity Score of at least 3, a NOSPECS grade of at least 4, and a duration under 3 months were present in ophthalmopathy patients. The study excluded patients with uncontrolled infections, other autoimmune diseases, pregnancy or lactation. Clinical symptoms, serum thyroxine and TRAb, thyroid ultrasound, and orbital computed tomography formed the basis for the diagnoses. PBMCs were separated from roughly 9.3 ml of fresh peripheral blood using Ficoll-Paque density gradient centrifugation. Trizol reagent was used to extract total RNA, and RNA quality was then checked on an Agilent 2100 Bioanalyzer. As regards this clonotype: The clone's antigen remains unknown. No qualities accompany the bases; no much larger clone lies one base away.

The V and J genes are TRBV9 and TRBJ2-5, with no confidently assigned D gene. The sample consisted of blood. The TCR comes from a man aged 30 to 45 with Graves' ophthalmopathy. The CDR3 is CASSCVNGETQYF. The nucleotide sequence is TGTGCCAGCAGCTGCGTAAACGGGGAGACCCAGTACTTC.